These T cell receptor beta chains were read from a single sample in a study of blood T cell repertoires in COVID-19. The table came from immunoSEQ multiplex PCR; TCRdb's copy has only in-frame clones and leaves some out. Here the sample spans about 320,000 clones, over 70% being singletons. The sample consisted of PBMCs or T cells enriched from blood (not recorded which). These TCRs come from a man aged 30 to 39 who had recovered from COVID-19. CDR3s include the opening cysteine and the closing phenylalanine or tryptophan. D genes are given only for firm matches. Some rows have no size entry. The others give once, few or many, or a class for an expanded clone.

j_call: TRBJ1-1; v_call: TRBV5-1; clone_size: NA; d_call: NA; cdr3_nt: TGCGCCAGCAGTTACCAGGGATTTGGGACTGAAGCTTTCTTT; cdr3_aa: CASSYQGFGTEAFF
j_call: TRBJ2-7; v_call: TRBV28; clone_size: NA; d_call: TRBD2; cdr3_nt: TGTGCCAGCAGTACACCCTGGCGGGGGGACTCCTACGAGCAGTACTTC; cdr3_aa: CASSTPWRGDSYEQYF
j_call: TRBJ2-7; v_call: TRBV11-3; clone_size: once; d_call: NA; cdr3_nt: TGTGCCAACCCGAGAGTCCCCCCACTCAGGGCCTACGAGCAGTACTTC; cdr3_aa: CANPRVPPLRAYEQYF
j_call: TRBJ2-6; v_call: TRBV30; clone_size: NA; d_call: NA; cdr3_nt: TGTGCCTGGCTGACTCGCGGGCGGGCCAACGTCCTGACTTTC; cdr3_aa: CAWLTRGRANVLTF
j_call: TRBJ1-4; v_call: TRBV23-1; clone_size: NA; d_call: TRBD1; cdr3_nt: TGCGCCAGCAGTCTGGACAGGGCGGAAGCTAATGAAAAACTGTTTTTT; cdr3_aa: CASSLDRAEANEKLFF
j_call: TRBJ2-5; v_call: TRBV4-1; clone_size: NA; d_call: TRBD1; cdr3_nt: TGCGCCAGCAGCCACCCGAGACAGGGGCAAGAGACCCAGTACTTC; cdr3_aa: CASSHPRQGQETQYF
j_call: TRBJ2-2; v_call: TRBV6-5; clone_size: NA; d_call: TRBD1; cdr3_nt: TGTGCCAGCAGTTCTCGACAGGGGGGGAACACCGGGGAGCTGTTTTTT; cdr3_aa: CASSSRQGGNTGELFF
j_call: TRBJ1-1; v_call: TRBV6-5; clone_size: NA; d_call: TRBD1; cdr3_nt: TGTGCCAGCAGTTACGTCGCAGGGGGCGATTTGGCTTTCTTT; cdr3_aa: CASSYVAGGDLAFF
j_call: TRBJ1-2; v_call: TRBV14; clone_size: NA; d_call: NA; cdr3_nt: TGTGCCAGCAGCTACGGACGGGGGGCGGACTATGGCTACACCTTC; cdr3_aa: CASSYGRGADYGYTF
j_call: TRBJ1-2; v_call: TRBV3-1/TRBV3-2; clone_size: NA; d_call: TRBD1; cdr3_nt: TGTGCCAGCAGCCCAACAAGACAGGGGGCGGGGGGCTACACCTTC; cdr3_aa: CASSPTRQGAGGYTF
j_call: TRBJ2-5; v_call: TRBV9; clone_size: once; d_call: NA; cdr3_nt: TGTGCCAGCAGCGTAGATTCAGTGTACCAAGAGACCCAGTACTTC; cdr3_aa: CASSVDSVYQETQYF
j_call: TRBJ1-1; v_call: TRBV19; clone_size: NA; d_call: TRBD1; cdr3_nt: TGTGCCAGTAATTACAGGGGGGGAGTCACTGAAGCTTTCTTT; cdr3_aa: CASNYRGGVTEAFF
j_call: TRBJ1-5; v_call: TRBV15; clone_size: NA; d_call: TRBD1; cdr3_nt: TGTGCCACCAGCAGAGACGAGAGGGGACAGGGGCGGGGCAATCAGCCCCAGCATTTT; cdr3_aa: CATSRDERGQGRGNQPQHF
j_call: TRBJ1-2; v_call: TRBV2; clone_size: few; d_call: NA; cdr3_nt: TGTGCCAGCAGTGAAATGAGCTATGGCTACACCTTC; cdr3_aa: CASSEMSYGYTF
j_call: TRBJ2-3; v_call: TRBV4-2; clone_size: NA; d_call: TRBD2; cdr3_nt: TGTGCCAGCAGCGTCGGGGGGGCCAGTTTGTCAGATACGCAGTATTTT; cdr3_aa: CASSVGGASLSDTQYF
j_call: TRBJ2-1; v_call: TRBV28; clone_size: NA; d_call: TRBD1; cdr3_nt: TGTGCCAGCAGTGTAATTCAGGGGGCGCGAGTTGTTAATGAGCAGTTCTTC; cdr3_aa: CASSVIQGARVVNEQFF
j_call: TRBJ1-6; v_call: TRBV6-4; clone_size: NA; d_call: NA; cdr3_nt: TGTGCCAGAAATACCGCGAACTCCTATAATTCACCCCTCCACTTT; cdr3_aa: CARNTANSYNSPLHF
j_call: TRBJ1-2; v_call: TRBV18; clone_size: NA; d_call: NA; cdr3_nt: TGTGCCAGCTCACCACCGCAGGGGTCATTAAACTATGGCTACACCTTC; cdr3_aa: CASSPPQGSLNYGYTF
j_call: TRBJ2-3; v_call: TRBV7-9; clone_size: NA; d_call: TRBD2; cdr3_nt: TGTGCCAGCAGCAGTAGAGCGGGGCCCACAGATACGCAGTATTTT; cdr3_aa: CASSSRAGPTDTQYF
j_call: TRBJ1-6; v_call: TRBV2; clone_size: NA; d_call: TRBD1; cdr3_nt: TGTGCCAGCAGGGGACAGTTAATAGGGAATTCACCCCTCCACTTT; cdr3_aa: CASRGQLIGNSPLHF
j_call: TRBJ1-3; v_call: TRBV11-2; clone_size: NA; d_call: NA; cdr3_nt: TGTGCCAGCAGCTTAGATCAGGCAGTCTCTGGAAACACCATATATTTT; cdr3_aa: CASSLDQAVSGNTIYF
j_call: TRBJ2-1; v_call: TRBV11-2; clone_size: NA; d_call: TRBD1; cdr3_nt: TGTGCCAGCAGCCCCGGAGTAGGGGGCGCCTACAATGAGCAGTTCTTC; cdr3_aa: CASSPGVGGAYNEQFF
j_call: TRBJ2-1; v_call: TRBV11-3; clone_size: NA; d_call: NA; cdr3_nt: TGTGCCAGCAGCTTAACCAGCTCCTACAATGAGCAGTTCTTC; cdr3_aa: CASSLTSSYNEQFF
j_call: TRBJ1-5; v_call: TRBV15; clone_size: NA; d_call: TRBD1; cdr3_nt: TGTGCCACCAGCACTAGACAGGGGGCCGACAATCAGCCCCAGCATTTT; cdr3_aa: CATSTRQGADNQPQHF
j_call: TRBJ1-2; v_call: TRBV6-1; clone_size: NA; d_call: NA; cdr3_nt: TGTGCCAGCAGTGAATTAAATCAGGGGCCCTATGGCTACACCTTC; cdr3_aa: CASSELNQGPYGYTF
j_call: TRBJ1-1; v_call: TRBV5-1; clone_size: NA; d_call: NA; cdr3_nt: TGCGCCAGCAGCTTGTTGGCACAGGGGAACACTGAAGCTTTCTTT; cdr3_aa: CASSLLAQGNTEAFF